The 10 T cell receptor beta chains below all came from one sample that was sequenced in a study of cytomegalovirus exposure and HLA in healthy donors. Use of 60 Vbeta and 13 Jbeta primers characterized the PCR. Only in-frame clones appear in the TCRdb table, and some are missing; sequencing was by immunoSEQ multiplex PCR. Found here are around 180,000 clones, 70% to 90% of them singletons; the top ten hold 2% to 2.5%. The sequencing sample was made of PBMCs. The receptor source for this set is a male donor in good health and CMV-seronegative.

CDR3 amino acids: CASSLDRGSSYNEQFF. The CDR3 nucleotides are TGTGCCAGCAGCTTAGACCGTGGTAGCTCCTACAATGAGCAGTTCTTC. The chain has TRBV11-2 and TRBJ2-1; D gene unclear. Per germline, CDR1 SGHAT and CDR2 FQNNGV. The CDR3 length is 16 residues. Trimming shortened V by 0 bases and J by 0 bases, and 9 bases separated the two germline ends.

The V call is TRBV10-3, the J call TRBJ1-1, with TRBD1 matching over 8 bases. The CDR3 consists of 14 residues. Germline CDR1 and CDR2: ENHRY and SYGVKD. Trimming removed 6 bases from V and 0 bases from J; junction bases left unmatched: 3. CDR3 DNA: TGTGCCATCAGAAGGACAGGGTTGAACACTGAAGCTTTCTTT. Translation: CAIRRTGLNTEAFF.

The chain couples TRBV10-3 to TRBJ1-2; D unresolved. Deletions cut 11 bases from V and 3 bases from J, with 13 bases between. There are 12 residues in the CDR3. From germline, CDR1 is ENHRY and CDR2 SYGVKD. The CDR3 is CASTNGDYGYTF. DNA of the CDR3: TGTGCCTCTACGAACGGGGACTATGGCTACACCTTC.

The sample holds one count of this clone. The CDR3 here is CASSPPGTSAWDNEQFF. As DNA, the CDR3 is TGTGCCAGCAGCCCGCCGGGGACAAGCGCCTGGGACAATGAGCAGTTCTTC. This sequence joins TRBV7-6 and TRBJ2-1; D might be TRBD1 (6 bases). The germline V gene has CDR1 SGHVS and CDR2 FNYEAQ. Trimming pared 5 bases from V and 5 bases from J, leaving 22 bases between. The CDR3 has 17 residues.

This chain joins TRBV9 and TRBJ2-5, with D possibly matching TRBD1 (6 bases). Germline CDR1 is SGDLS and CDR2 is YYNGEE. The germline V and J ends were trimmed by 0 bases and 3 bases, with 12 bases remaining between them. CDR3 length: 15 residues. The CDR3 spells CASSVGGYREETQYF. CDR3 in DNA: TGTGCCAGCAGCGTAGGAGGGTACAGGGAAGAGACCCAGTACTTC.

The V call is TRBV5-1, the J call TRBJ2-1; D ambiguous. Per germline, CDR1 SGHRS and CDR2 YFSETQ. This CDR3 comprises 14 residues. Trimming cost V 3 bases and J 8 bases, with 15 bases left between them. This CDR3 is CASSSREPADEQFF. The DNA for the CDR3 is TGCGCCAGCAGCTCCCGAGAACCGGCGGATGAGCAGTTCTTC. Complete variable domain (other parts from reference TRBV5-1 and TRBJ2-1): KAGVTQTPRYLIKTRGQQVTLSCSPISGHRSVSWYQQTPGQGLQFLFEYFSETQRNKGNFPGRFSGRQFSNSRSEMNVSTLELGDSALYLCASSSREPADEQFFGPGTRLTVL.

The genes are TRBV7-3 and TRBJ2-3; 14 positions match TRBD2. V gave up 5 bases and J gave up 6 bases; unmatched junction bases: 4. This CDR3 is built from 15 residues. The germline V gene has CDR1 SGHTA and CDR2 FQGTGA. The CDR3 region has the DNA TGTGCCAGCAGCGGGACTAGCGGGAGATTGGATACGCAGTATTTT. Encoded protein: CASSGTSGRLDTQYF.

The rearrangement links TRBV7-9 to TRBJ2-5; tentative D call: TRBD2 (6 bases). The CDR3 spans 14 residues. V was trimmed by 2 bases and J by 7 bases, leaving 14 bases between them. Germline values: CDR1 SEHNR, CDR2 FQNEAQ (reference sequence). CDR3 residues: CASSLPMVGGTQYF. The CDR3, as DNA: TGTGCCAGCAGCTTACCCATGGTGGGAGGGACCCAGTACTTC.

This chain joins TRBV27 and TRBJ2-1; 9 bases align to TRBD2. V dropped 6 bases and J dropped 0; count of bases not matched to a gene: 6. The germline CDR1 and CDR2 sequences are MNHEY and SMNVEV (reference sequence). This CDR3 region has 16 residues. In nucleotides, the CDR3 is TGTGCCAGCAGAAGCTTTAGCGGGAGCTCCTACAATGAGCAGTTCTTC. Translated: CASRSFSGSSYNEQFF.

The V gene is TRBV14, the J gene TRBJ2-3, with TRBD2 matching 7 bases. The CDR3 loop spans 18 amino acids. The V and J ends lost 1 base and 7 bases, in that order; junction bases with no gene match: 17. CDR1 SGHDN and CDR2 FVKESK come from the germline V gene. The CDR3 region has the DNA TGTGCCAGCAGCCAAGCCCCCCCCGCTAGCGGACCGTTGTATACGCAGTATTTT. This encodes CASSQAPPASGPLYTQYF.